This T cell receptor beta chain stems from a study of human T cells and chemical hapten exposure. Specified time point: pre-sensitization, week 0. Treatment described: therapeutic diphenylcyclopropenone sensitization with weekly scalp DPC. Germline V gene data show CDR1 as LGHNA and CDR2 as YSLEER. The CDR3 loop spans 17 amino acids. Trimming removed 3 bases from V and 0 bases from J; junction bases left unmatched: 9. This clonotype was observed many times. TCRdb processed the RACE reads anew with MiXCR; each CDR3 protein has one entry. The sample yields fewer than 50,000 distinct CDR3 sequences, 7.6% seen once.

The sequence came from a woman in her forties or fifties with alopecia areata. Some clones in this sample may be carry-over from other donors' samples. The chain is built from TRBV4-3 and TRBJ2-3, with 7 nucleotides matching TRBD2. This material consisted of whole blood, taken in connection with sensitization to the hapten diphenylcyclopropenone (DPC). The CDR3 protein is CASSHRRAGTSTDTQYF. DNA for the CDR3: TGCGCCAGCAGCCACAGGAGAGCGGGGACCAGCACAGATACGCAGTATTTT.